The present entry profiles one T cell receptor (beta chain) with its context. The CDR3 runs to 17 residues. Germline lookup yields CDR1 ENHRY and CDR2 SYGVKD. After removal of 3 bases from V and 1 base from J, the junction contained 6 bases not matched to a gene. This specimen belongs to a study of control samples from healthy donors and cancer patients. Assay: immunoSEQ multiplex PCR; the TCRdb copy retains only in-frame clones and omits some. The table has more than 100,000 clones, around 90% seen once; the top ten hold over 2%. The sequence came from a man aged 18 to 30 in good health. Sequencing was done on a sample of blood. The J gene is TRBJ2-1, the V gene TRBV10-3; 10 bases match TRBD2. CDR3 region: CAISDPPSGGSYNEQFF. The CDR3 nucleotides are TGTGCCATCAGTGACCCCCCTAGCGGGGGTTCCTACAATGAGCAGTTCTTC.